These T cell receptor beta chains were read from a single sample in a study of shared clonotypes between healthy human individuals. Libraries were prepared by immunoSEQ multiplex PCR; TCRdb keeps only in-frame clonotypes and omits some of them. The profile shows over 950,000 clones, 77% of them singletons. The sequencing input was memory CD4+ T cells from PBMCs. These receptor sequences come from a man younger than 35 in good health. Some clones in this sample may be carry-over from other donors' samples. Both conserved end residues are part of each CDR3. The D gene is left open where the match is weak. Clone size is stated in some rows and not others, as once, few, many or a class when expanded.

d_call: TRBD2
v_call: TRBV11-2
clone_size: -
j_call: TRBJ2-5
cdr3_nt: TGTGCCAGCAGCTCTTTACAGCGGGGCCCTACGGAGCAGTACTTC
cdr3_aa: CASSSLQRGPTEQYF

d_call: TRBD2
v_call: TRBV11-2
clone_size: -
j_call: TRBJ2-5
cdr3_nt: TGTGCCAGCAGCTACGGACTAGCGGGAGCTCAAGAGACCCAGTACTTC
cdr3_aa: CASSYGLAGAQETQYF

d_call: -
v_call: TRBV4-2
clone_size: -
j_call: TRBJ1-2
cdr3_nt: TGTGCCAGCAGCCAAGTCCCAGCAGCTAACTATGGCTACACCTTC
cdr3_aa: CASSQVPAANYGYTF

d_call: -
v_call: TRBV5-1
clone_size: -
j_call: TRBJ1-1
cdr3_nt: TGCGCCAGCAGCTTGGCCGGGGCCGCTGAAGCTTTCTTT
cdr3_aa: CASSLAGAAEAFF

d_call: TRBD1
v_call: TRBV7-9
clone_size: -
j_call: TRBJ2-5
cdr3_nt: TGTGCCAGCAGCTCCGGGACAGGTGGGGGAGAGACCCAGTACTTC
cdr3_aa: CASSSGTGGGETQYF

d_call: -
v_call: TRBV9
clone_size: -
j_call: TRBJ2-1
cdr3_nt: TGTGCCAGCAGCATCACGTCGGGTACCCATGAGCAGTTCTTC
cdr3_aa: CASSITSGTHEQFF

d_call: -
v_call: TRBV18
clone_size: -
j_call: TRBJ2-7
cdr3_nt: TGTGCCAGCTCGACGAACCACGGGTACGAGCAGTACTTC
cdr3_aa: CASSTNHGYEQYF

d_call: TRBD2
v_call: TRBV5-1
clone_size: -
j_call: TRBJ2-5
cdr3_nt: TGCGCCAGCAGGCTATTAGCGGGACGAGAGACCCAGTACTTC
cdr3_aa: CASRLLAGRETQYF

d_call: -
v_call: TRBV5-4
clone_size: -
j_call: TRBJ1-2
cdr3_nt: TGTGCCAGCAGCTTGCCCAGGGGAAAGGAATATGGCTACACCTTC
cdr3_aa: CASSLPRGKEYGYTF

d_call: -
v_call: TRBV9
clone_size: -
j_call: TRBJ2-3
cdr3_nt: TGTGCCAGCAGCGTAGGGGCAGGGTTGCTGACAGATACGCAGTATTTT
cdr3_aa: CASSVGAGLLTDTQYF

d_call: TRBD2
v_call: TRBV5-4
clone_size: once
j_call: TRBJ2-7
cdr3_nt: TGTGCCAGCAGCTTGGCCGCTAGCGGGGGCTACGAGCAGTACTTC
cdr3_aa: CASSLAASGGYEQYF

d_call: -
v_call: TRBV27
clone_size: -
j_call: TRBJ2-7
cdr3_nt: TGTGCCAGCAGTTTAAGGGGCGAGCAGTACTTC
cdr3_aa: CASSLRGEQYF

d_call: TRBD2
v_call: TRBV11-2
clone_size: -
j_call: TRBJ2-1
cdr3_nt: TGTGCCAGCAGAAAGACTAGCGGGATAAATGAGCAGTTCTTC
cdr3_aa: CASRKTSGINEQFF

d_call: -
v_call: TRBV10-3
clone_size: -
j_call: TRBJ2-7
cdr3_nt: TGTGCCATCAGTGAGTCCATGGACAAGCAGTACTTC
cdr3_aa: CAISESMDKQYF

d_call: -
v_call: TRBV7-9
clone_size: few
j_call: TRBJ1-2
cdr3_nt: TGTGCCAGCAGCTTAGACGGGGCCGCTGGCTACACCTTC
cdr3_aa: CASSLDGAAGYTF

d_call: -
v_call: TRBV6-6
clone_size: -
j_call: TRBJ1-1
cdr3_nt: TGTGCCAGCAGCCCCCCCGGGGAGACTGAAGCTTTCTTT
cdr3_aa: CASSPPGETEAFF

d_call: -
v_call: TRBV28
clone_size: many
j_call: TRBJ2-7
cdr3_nt: TGTGCCAGCAGTTTCGGAGAGTACGAGCAGTACTTC
cdr3_aa: CASSFGEYEQYF

d_call: -
v_call: TRBV9
clone_size: -
j_call: TRBJ1-3
cdr3_nt: TGTGCCAGCAGCGGGGGCTCTGGAAACACCATATATTTT
cdr3_aa: CASSGGSGNTIYF

d_call: -
v_call: TRBV30
clone_size: -
j_call: TRBJ1-1
cdr3_nt: TGTGCCTGGAGTACAGGGACCGGTACTGAAGCTTTCTTT
cdr3_aa: CAWSTGTGTEAFF

d_call: -
v_call: TRBV7-2
clone_size: -
j_call: TRBJ1-1
cdr3_nt: TGTGCCAGCAGCCCAACCCAGGGTACTGAAGCTTTCTTT
cdr3_aa: CASSPTQGTEAFF

d_call: -
v_call: TRBV6-6
clone_size: -
j_call: TRBJ2-7
cdr3_nt: TGTGCCAGCGCGGTCTACGGGAACTACGAGCAGTACTTC
cdr3_aa: CASAVYGNYEQYF

d_call: -
v_call: TRBV10-3
clone_size: -
j_call: TRBJ2-5
cdr3_nt: TGTGCCATCAGTACCGGGACCAATGGGGGAGAGACCCAGTACTTC
cdr3_aa: CAISTGTNGGETQYF

d_call: TRBD1
v_call: TRBV5-1
clone_size: -
j_call: TRBJ2-1
cdr3_nt: TGCGCCAGCAGCCCGACAGGGGAGAGCGGAGATGAGCAGTTCTTC
cdr3_aa: CASSPTGESGDEQFF

d_call: TRBD1
v_call: TRBV6-5
clone_size: -
j_call: TRBJ1-2
cdr3_nt: TGTGCCAGCAGATCCACGGGACAGAACTATGGCTACACCTTC
cdr3_aa: CASRSTGQNYGYTF

d_call: TRBD1
v_call: TRBV28
clone_size: -
j_call: TRBJ2-6
cdr3_nt: TGTGCCAGCAGTTTAATGCAGGGGGCCGGCTCTGGGGCCAACGTCCTGACTTTC
cdr3_aa: CASSLMQGAGSGANVLTF

d_call: -
v_call: TRBV5-1
clone_size: -
j_call: TRBJ2-7
cdr3_nt: TGCGCCAGCAGCTTGGATAATGTCCGAGGCTCCTACGAGCAGTACTTC
cdr3_aa: CASSLDNVRGSYEQYF

d_call: TRBD2
v_call: TRBV5-1
clone_size: many
j_call: TRBJ2-1
cdr3_nt: TGCGCCAGCAGGTTAGCGGGAGGGAGCTCCTACAATGAGCAGTTCTTC
cdr3_aa: CASRLAGGSSYNEQFF

d_call: -
v_call: TRBV29-1
clone_size: -
j_call: TRBJ2-3
cdr3_nt: TGCAGCGTTGGGCCTAGCGCGAGTTGGAGTACGCAGTATTTT
cdr3_aa: CSVGPSASWSTQYF

d_call: -
v_call: TRBV6-1
clone_size: -
j_call: TRBJ1-2
cdr3_nt: TGTGCCAGCAGTGGGACTATTACTAACTATGGCTACACCTTC
cdr3_aa: CASSGTITNYGYTF

d_call: TRBD1
v_call: TRBV30
clone_size: few
j_call: TRBJ1-1
cdr3_nt: TGTGCCGTAAACAGGGGAGGTCACACTGAAGCTTTCTTT
cdr3_aa: CAVNRGGHTEAFF

d_call: -
v_call: TRBV23-1
clone_size: -
j_call: TRBJ2-6
cdr3_nt: TGCGCCAGCAGTCAGGCCCCCCATCCTGGGGCCAACGTCCTGACTTTC
cdr3_aa: CASSQAPHPGANVLTF

d_call: TRBD1
v_call: TRBV7-2
clone_size: -
j_call: TRBJ1-5
cdr3_nt: TGTGCCAGCAGCTTTCAAAGCACAGGGGGTCAGCCCCAGCATTTT
cdr3_aa: CASSFQSTGGQPQHF

d_call: -
v_call: TRBV27
clone_size: many
j_call: TRBJ1-2
cdr3_nt: TGTGCCAGCAGGGAAGGGGCAGGCCGAGCTAACTATGGCTACACCTTC
cdr3_aa: CASREGAGRANYGYTF

d_call: -
v_call: TRBV28
clone_size: -
j_call: TRBJ2-5
cdr3_nt: TGTGCCAGCAGTTCGCCATACAACGAACCAAGAGATACCCAGTACTTC
cdr3_aa: CASSSPYNEPRDTQYF

d_call: -
v_call: TRBV11-2
clone_size: -
j_call: TRBJ1-1
cdr3_nt: TGTGCCAGCAGCTTACAGGGGCCGTCGGGCACTGAAGCTTTCTTT
cdr3_aa: CASSLQGPSGTEAFF

d_call: TRBD2
v_call: TRBV5-1
clone_size: -
j_call: TRBJ2-5
cdr3_nt: TGCGCCAGCAGCGAAAGCGGGAGGGCCGGGGAGACCCAGTACTTC
cdr3_aa: CASSESGRAGETQYF

d_call: -
v_call: TRBV15
clone_size: -
j_call: TRBJ2-1
cdr3_nt: TGTGCCACCGAGAGGGGGAGGGGTTACAATGAGCAGTTCTTC
cdr3_aa: CATERGRGYNEQFF

d_call: -
v_call: TRBV5-5
clone_size: once
j_call: TRBJ1-2
cdr3_nt: TGTGCCAGCAGCCTTACAGCTAACTATGGCTACACCTTC
cdr3_aa: CASSLTANYGYTF

d_call: -
v_call: TRBV6-1
clone_size: -
j_call: TRBJ1-1
cdr3_nt: TGTGCCAGCAGTAGGTCAGGTCAGATAACTGAAGCTTTCTTT
cdr3_aa: CASSRSGQITEAFF

d_call: -
v_call: TRBV6-6
clone_size: -
j_call: TRBJ2-7
cdr3_nt: TGTGCCAGCAGGTCGATCTACGAGCAGTACTTC
cdr3_aa: CASRSIYEQYF

d_call: TRBD1
v_call: TRBV5-1
clone_size: few
j_call: TRBJ2-3
cdr3_nt: TGCGCCAGCAGCTACATCAGGGGGACCACAGATACGCAGTATTTT
cdr3_aa: CASSYIRGTTDTQYF

d_call: -
v_call: TRBV23-1
clone_size: -
j_call: TRBJ1-2
cdr3_nt: TGCGCCAGCAGTCAATTGTTCCTATCCTATGGCTACACCTTC
cdr3_aa: CASSQLFLSYGYTF

d_call: -
v_call: TRBV6-5
clone_size: -
j_call: TRBJ2-7
cdr3_nt: TGTGCCAGCAGTTACGGTTTCAGCGACAAAACCTACGAGCAGTACTTC
cdr3_aa: CASSYGFSDKTYEQYF

d_call: TRBD1
v_call: TRBV2
clone_size: -
j_call: TRBJ2-3
cdr3_nt: TGTGCCAGCAGTGAGCCAGGGACAGGGAAGGAGGATACGCAGTATTTT
cdr3_aa: CASSEPGTGKEDTQYF

d_call: -
v_call: TRBV14
clone_size: -
j_call: TRBJ2-1
cdr3_nt: TGTGCCAGGAGCCCTCTCCACAGGGCGGATGAGCAGTTCTTC
cdr3_aa: CARSPLHRADEQFF